A single T cell receptor (beta chain) is shown here with its context. The CDR3 is made up of 17 amino acids. V lost 2 bases to trimming and J lost 1 base; unmatched junction nucleotides: 8. CDR1 is MNHEY and CDR2 is SMNVEV in the germline V gene (reference sequence). Assay: immunoSEQ multiplex PCR; the TCRdb copy retains only in-frame clones and omits some. This table has about 69,000 clones, approximately 94% appearing once. This entry comes from a study of T cell clonotyping in hematopoietic cell transplantation. This chain uses TRBV27 with TRBJ2-3, with TRBD1 identical over 8 bases. The sequence came from a man aged 45 to 65 in good health. Some clones in this sample may be carry-over from other donors' samples. The sample taken for sequencing was peripheral blood mononuclear cells. CDR3 sequence (DNA): TGTGCCAGCAGTTTAGTCGGGACAGGAGGGCGCACAGATACGCAGTATTTT. This gives the protein CASSLVGTGGRTDTQYF.